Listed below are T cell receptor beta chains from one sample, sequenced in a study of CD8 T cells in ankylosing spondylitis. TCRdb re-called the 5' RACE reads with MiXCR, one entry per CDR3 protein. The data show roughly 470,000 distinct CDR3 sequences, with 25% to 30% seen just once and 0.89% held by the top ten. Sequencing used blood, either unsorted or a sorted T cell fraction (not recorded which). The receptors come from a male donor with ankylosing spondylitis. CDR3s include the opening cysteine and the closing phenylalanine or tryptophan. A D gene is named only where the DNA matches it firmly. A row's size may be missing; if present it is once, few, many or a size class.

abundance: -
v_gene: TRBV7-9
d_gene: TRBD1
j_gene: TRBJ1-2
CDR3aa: CASTSGQANYGYTF
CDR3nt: TGTGCCAGCACCTCGGGACAGGCTAACTATGGCTACACCTTC

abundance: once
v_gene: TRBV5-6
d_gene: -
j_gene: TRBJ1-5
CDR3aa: CASSSIVGNQPQHF
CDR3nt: TGTGCCAGCAGCTCCATAGTGGGCAATCAGCCCCAGCATTTT

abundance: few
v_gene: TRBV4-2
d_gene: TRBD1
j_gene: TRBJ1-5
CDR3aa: CASSQDDRGHQPQHF
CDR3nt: TGTGCCAGCAGCCAGGATGACAGGGGGCACCAGCCCCAGCATTTT

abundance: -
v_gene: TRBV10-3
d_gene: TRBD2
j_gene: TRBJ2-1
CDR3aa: CAISESPSGAYNEQFF
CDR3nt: TGTGCCATCAGTGAGTCGCCTAGCGGAGCTTACAATGAGCAGTTCTTC

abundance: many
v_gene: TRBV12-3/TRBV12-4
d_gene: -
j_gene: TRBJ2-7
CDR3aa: CASSLGGGYEQYF
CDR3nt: TGTGCCAGCAGTTTGGGTGGGGGCTACGAGCAGTACTTC

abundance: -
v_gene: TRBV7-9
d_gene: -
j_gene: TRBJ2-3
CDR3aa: CASSSGTIGTDTQYF
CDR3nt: TGTGCCAGCAGCTCTGGCACCATCGGCACAGATACGCAGTATTTT

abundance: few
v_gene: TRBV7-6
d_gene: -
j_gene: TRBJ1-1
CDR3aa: CASSWDVMNTEAFF
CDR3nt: TGTGCCAGCAGCTGGGACGTCATGAACACTGAAGCTTTCTTT

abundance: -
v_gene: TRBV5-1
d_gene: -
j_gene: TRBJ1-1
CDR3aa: CASSLVFLRDPRDTEAFF
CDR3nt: TGCGCCAGCAGCTTGGTATTTTTGAGGGACCCCAGGGACACTGAAGCTTTCTTT

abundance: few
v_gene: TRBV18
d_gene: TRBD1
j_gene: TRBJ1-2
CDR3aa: CASSPGQGAVGYTF
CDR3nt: TGTGCCAGCTCACCAGGCCAGGGGGCCGTTGGCTACACCTTC

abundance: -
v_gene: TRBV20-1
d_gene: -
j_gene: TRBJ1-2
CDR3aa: CSARDRIRGALGYTF
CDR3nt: TGCAGTGCTAGAGATAGGATCCGGGGGGCTCTTGGCTACACCTTC

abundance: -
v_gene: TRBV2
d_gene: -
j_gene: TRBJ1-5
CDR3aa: CASSEGRQPQHF
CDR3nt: TGTGCCAGCAGTGAGGGTAGACAGCCCCAGCATTTT

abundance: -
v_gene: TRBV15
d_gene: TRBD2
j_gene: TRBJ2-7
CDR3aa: CATSRDFPTGGPDYEQYF
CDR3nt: TGTGCCACCAGCAGAGATTTCCCCACGGGAGGGCCGGACTACGAGCAGTACTTC

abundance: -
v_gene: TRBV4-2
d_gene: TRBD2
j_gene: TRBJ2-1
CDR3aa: CASSQILAGGYNEQFF
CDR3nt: TGTGCCAGCAGCCAGATCCTAGCGGGGGGGTACAATGAGCAGTTCTTC

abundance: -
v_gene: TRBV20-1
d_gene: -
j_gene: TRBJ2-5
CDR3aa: CSASSGGTMVETQYF
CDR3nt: TGCAGTGCCAGTTCCGGGGGAACGATGGTGGAGACCCAGTACTTC

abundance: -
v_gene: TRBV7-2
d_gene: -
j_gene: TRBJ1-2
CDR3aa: CASSPSPSNYGYTF
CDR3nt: TGTGCCAGCAGCCCCAGCCCTTCTAACTATGGCTACACCTTC

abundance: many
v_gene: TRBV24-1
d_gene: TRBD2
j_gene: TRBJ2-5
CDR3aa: CATSSLAGEAMKETQYF
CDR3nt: TGTGCCACCAGTTCCCTAGCGGGAGAGGCCATGAAGGAGACCCAGTACTTC

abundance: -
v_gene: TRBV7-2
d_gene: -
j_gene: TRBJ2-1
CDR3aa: CASSLSRTINEQFF
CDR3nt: TGTGCCAGCAGCTTATCCAGGACCATCAATGAGCAGTTCTTC

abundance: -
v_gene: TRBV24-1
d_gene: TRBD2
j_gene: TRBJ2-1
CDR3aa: CATSDLTSGRANEQFF
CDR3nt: TGTGCCACCAGTGATTTGACTAGCGGGAGGGCCAATGAGCAGTTCTTC

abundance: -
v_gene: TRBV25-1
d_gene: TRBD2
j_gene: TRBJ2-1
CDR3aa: CASNLAGGGNEQFF
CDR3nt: TGTGCCAGCAATTTAGCGGGAGGGGGAAATGAGCAGTTCTTC

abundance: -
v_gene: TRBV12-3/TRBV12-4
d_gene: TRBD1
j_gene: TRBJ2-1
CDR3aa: CASSSRFNRGDEQFF
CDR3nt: TGTGCCAGCAGTTCTCGATTCAACAGGGGGGATGAGCAGTTCTTC

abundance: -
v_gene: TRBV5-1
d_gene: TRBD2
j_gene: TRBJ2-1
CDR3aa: CASSLVRSAGEIYNEQFF
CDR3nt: TGCGCCAGCAGCTTGGTTCGTTCTGCGGGAGAAATTTACAATGAGCAGTTCTTC

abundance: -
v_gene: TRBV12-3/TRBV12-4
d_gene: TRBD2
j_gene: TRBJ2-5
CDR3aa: CACREQRTSGNPNQETQYF
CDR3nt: TGTGCCTGCAGGGAACAACGGACTAGCGGGAACCCAAACCAAGAGACCCAGTACTTC

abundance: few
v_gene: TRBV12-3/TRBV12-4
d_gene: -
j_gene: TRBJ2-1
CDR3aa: CASSLNDEQFF
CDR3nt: TGTGCCAGCAGTCTCAATGATGAGCAGTTCTTC

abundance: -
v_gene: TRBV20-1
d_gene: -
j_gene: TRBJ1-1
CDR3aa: CSATFPQGVGTEAFF
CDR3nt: TGCAGTGCTACATTTCCACAGGGAGTGGGCACTGAAGCTTTCTTT

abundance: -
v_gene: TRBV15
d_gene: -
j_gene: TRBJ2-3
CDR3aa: CATSRDPLGHSVTDTQYF
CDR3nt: TGTGCCACCAGCAGAGACCCTCTGGGCCATAGCGTGACAGATACGCAGTATTTT

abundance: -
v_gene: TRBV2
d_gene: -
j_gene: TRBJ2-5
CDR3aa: CASSVNTETQYF
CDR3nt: TGTGCCAGCAGTGTAAACACGGAGACCCAGTACTTC

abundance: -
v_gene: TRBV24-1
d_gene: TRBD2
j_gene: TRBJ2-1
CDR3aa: CATSGGTSGSRYNEQFF
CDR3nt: TGTGCCACCAGTGGCGGGACTAGCGGGAGTAGGTACAATGAGCAGTTCTTC

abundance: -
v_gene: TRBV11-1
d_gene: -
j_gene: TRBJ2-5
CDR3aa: CASSLGGQHLQETQYF
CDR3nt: TGTGCCAGCAGCTTGGGGGGACAGCATCTACAAGAGACCCAGTACTTC

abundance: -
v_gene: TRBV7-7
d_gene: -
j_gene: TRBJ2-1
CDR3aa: CASSLASRAQALDEQFF
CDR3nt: TGTGCCAGCAGCTTAGCGTCTCGAGCGCAAGCCTTGGATGAGCAGTTCTTC

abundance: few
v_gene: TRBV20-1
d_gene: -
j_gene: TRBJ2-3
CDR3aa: CSARTAGTQYF
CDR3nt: TGCAGTGCTAGGACCGCCGGTACGCAGTATTTT